The 10 T cell receptor beta chains reported below all come from one sample, sequenced in a study of shared clonotypes between healthy human individuals. The method was immunoSEQ multiplex PCR; TCRdb's version includes in-frame clones alone and lacks a portion of them. The sample comprises 2.3 million or so clones, more than 80% of which are singletons, and 0.35% to 0.5% rests with the top ten. The sequenced sample consisted of naive CD4+ T cells from PBMCs. Stated subset: CD45RA+ positively selected. The receptors shown here come from a man between 18 and 35 years old in good health. Some clones in this sample may be carry-over from other donors' samples.

The chain combines TRBV27 with TRBJ1-1, with no clear D. This CDR3 has 14 amino acids. The V end was cut by 3 bases, the J end by 4 bases, with 12 bases between. CDR1 MNHEY and CDR2 SMNVEV come from the germline V gene (reference sequence). The CDR3 reads CASSFGGRTTEAFF. CDR3 nucleotide sequence: TGTGCCAGCAGTTTCGGTGGCAGGACCACTGAAGCTTTCTTT.

This clone has only one observation. The chain recombines TRBV21-1 with TRBJ2-5; the tabulated D call, TRBD1, remains unverified against the DNA. TRBV21-1 has pseudogene status. The CDR3 runs to 15 residues. As DNA, the CDR3 is TGTGCCAGCAGCAAGAACGGGACAGGGGTTGAGACCCAGTACTTC. Its protein product is CASSKNGTGVETQYF.

This clone turned up a few times. The same CDR3 also results from other DNA sequences found in this sample. The CDR3 loop reads CASSGIGQVNTEAFF. CDR3 nucleotides: TGTGCCAGCAGCGGGATCGGACAGGTGAACACTGAAGCTTTCTTT. The chain carries TRBV9 and TRBJ1-1; TRBD1 aligns across 7 bases. The CDR3 has 15 residues. V gave up 3 bases and J gave up 0 bases; unmatched junction bases: 5. Germline lookup yields CDR1 SGDLS and CDR2 YYNGEE.

This chain joins TRBV27 and TRBJ1-2, with D maybe TRBD1 (6 bases). Germline loops: CDR1 MNHEY, CDR2 SMNVEV (reference sequence). Trimming took off 2 bases at V and 8 bases at J, with 18 bases between the two ends. The CDR3 has 15 amino acids. The CDR3 bases are TGTGCCAGCAGTTTAGGTTGGGCAGGGGAATCGGGCTACACCTTC. Amino acids: CASSLGWAGESGYTF.

The J gene is TRBJ2-2, the V gene TRBV2; 7 bases map to TRBD1. This CDR3 region has 15 residues. V lost 4 bases and J lost 6; bases outside the gene matches: 8. CDR1 and CDR2 from the germline V gene are SNHLY and FYNNEI. CDR3 loop: CASSGGQSGAGELFF. CDR3 sequence (DNA): TGTGCCAGCAGTGGGGGACAGTCTGGGGCCGGGGAGCTGTTTTTT.

The rearrangement joins TRBV28 to TRBJ2-5, with 13 bases identical to TRBD2. V shed 6 bases and J 4 bases; nucleotides not matched to a gene: 8. Per germline, CDR1 MDHEN and CDR2 SYDVKM. The CDR3 length is 16 residues. The DNA of the CDR3 is TGTGCCAGCAGCCTTCCTCGACTAGCGGGAGGAGAGACCCAGTACTTC. This codes for CASSLPRLAGGETQYF.

This chain connects TRBV19 to TRBJ1-1; 8 bases agree with TRBD1. The CDR3 loop spans 16 amino acids. Trimming removed 4 bases from V and 10 bases from J; junction bases left unmatched: 17. The germline CDR1 and CDR2 sequences are LNHDA and SQIVND (reference sequence). CDR3 sequence reads: CASSTPTGQGGLRAFF. In nucleotides, the CDR3 is TGTGCCAGTAGTACCCCGACCGGACAGGGAGGTTTGAGAGCTTTCTTT.

This rearrangement joins TRBV18 to TRBJ1-4, with D uncertain. Germline CDR1 is KGHSH and CDR2 is LQKENI. Trimming removed 3 bases from V and 8 bases from J, with 16 bases in between. CDR3 length equals 15 residues. Here the CDR3 reads CASSPSGMEVEKLFF. CDR3 in DNA: TGTGCCAGCTCACCGTCCGGGATGGAAGTGGAAAAACTGTTTTTT.

The chain links TRBV25-1 to TRBJ1-5; D is uncertain. CDR1 and CDR2 (germline): MGHDK, SYGVNS. The germline V and J ends were trimmed by 4 bases and 2 bases, with 9 bases remaining between them. The CDR3 length is 14 residues. The CDR3 sequence: CASSGITGNQPQHF. The CDR3, as DNA: TGTGCCAGCAGTGGAATAACGGGCAATCAGCCCCAGCATTTT. The whole variable domain, filled in from reference TRBV25-1 and TRBJ1-5, reads EADIYQTPRYLVIGTGKKITLECSQTMGHDKMYWYQQDPGMELHLIHYSYGVNSTEKGDLSSESTVSRIRTEHFPLTLESARPSHTSQYLCASSGITGNQPQHFGDGTRLSIL.

The chain employs TRBV28 and TRBJ2-2; D not certain. Germline CDR1 reads MDHEN; CDR2 reads SYDVKM. The V end lost 5 bases, the J end lost 2 bases, and 15 bases lay between the germline ends. The CDR3 totals 16 residues. This CDR3 is CASSKFGSLNTGELFF. CDR3 sequence (DNA): TGTGCCAGCAGTAAATTCGGTAGCCTAAACACCGGGGAGCTGTTTTTT.